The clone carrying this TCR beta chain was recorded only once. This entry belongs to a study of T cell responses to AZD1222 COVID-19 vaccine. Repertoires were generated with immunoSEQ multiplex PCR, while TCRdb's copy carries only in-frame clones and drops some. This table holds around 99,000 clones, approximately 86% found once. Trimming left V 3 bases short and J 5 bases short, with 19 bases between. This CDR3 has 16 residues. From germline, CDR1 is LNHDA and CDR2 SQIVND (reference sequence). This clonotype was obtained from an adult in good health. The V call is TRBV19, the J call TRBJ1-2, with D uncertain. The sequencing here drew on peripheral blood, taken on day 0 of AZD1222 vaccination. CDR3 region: CASSMPLRTAEYGYTF. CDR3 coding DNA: TGTGCCAGTAGTATGCCCCTACGGACGGCTGAATATGGCTACACCTTC.